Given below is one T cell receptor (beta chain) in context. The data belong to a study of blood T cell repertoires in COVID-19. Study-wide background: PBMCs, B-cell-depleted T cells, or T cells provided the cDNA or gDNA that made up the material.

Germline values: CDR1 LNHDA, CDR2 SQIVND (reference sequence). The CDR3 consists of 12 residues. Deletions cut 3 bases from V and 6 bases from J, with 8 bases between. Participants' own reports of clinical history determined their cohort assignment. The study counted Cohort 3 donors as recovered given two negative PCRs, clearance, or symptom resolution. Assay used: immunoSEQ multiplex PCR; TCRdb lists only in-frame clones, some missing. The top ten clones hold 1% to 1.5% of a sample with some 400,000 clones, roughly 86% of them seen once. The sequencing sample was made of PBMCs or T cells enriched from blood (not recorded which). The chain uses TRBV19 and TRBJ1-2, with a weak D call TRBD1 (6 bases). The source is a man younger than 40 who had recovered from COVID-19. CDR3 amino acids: CASSITGNGYTF. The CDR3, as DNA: TGTGCCAGTAGTATCACAGGGAATGGCTACACCTTC. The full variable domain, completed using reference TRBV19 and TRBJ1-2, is DGGITQSPKYLFRKEGQNVTLSCEQNLNHDAMYWYRQDPGQGLRLIYYSQIVNDFQKGDIAEGYSVSREKKESFPLTVTSAQKNPTAFYLCASSITGNGYTFGSGTRLTVV.